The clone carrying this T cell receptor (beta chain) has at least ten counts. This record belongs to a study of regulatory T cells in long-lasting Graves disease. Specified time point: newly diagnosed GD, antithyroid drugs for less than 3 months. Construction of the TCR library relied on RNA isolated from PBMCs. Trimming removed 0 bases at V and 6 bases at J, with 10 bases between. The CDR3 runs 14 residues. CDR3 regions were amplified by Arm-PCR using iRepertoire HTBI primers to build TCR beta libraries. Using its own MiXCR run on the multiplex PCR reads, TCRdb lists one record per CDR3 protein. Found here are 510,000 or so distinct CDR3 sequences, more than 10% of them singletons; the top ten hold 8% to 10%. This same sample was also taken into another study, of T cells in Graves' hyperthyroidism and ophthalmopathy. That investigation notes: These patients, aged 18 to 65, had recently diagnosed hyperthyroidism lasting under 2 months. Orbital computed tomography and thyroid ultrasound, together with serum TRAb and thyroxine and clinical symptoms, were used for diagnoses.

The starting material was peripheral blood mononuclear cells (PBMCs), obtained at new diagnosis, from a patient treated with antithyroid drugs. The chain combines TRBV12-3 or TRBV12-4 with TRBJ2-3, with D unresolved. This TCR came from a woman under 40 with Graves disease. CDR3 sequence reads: CASSLALVVDTQYF. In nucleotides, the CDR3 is TGTGCCAGCAGTTTAGCTCTAGTCGTGGATACGCAGTATTTT.